The rows below give T cell receptor beta chains drawn from one sample of a study of blood T cell repertoires in COVID-19. This table comes from immunoSEQ multiplex PCR, and its TCRdb copy is limited to in-frame clones, with some not included. The sample shows a few hundred thousand clones, approximately 89% of them seen only once. The sample taken for sequencing was PBMCs or T cells enriched from blood (not recorded which). These receptors were collected from a man younger than 40 who had recovered from COVID-19. CDR3s include the opening cysteine and the closing phenylalanine or tryptophan. Each record gives: clone size, V gene, CDR3 protein. The size entry is marked missing in some rows and otherwise reads once, few, many or a size class.

>-|TRBV19
CASSDRGSYGYTF
>-|TRBV13
CASSPSEGRGSMNTEAFF
>-|TRBV7-9
CASSIGQGAFETQYF
>once|TRBV19
CASSIGRGPTYEQYF
>-|TRBV5-1
CASSSTGGTDTQYF
>-|TRBV7-9
CASSFGQGSHEQYF
>-|TRBV20-1
CSASIGGASGNTIYF
>once|TRBV9
CASSASGGANEQFF
>-|TRBV29-1
CSVGDILTYGYTF
>-|TRBV7-3
CASSLAGGPSYNEQFF
>-|TRBV30
CAWSVIGGQPQHF
>-|TRBV9
CASSGKDTSNYGYTF
>-|TRBV6-5
CGTRGGDSPLHF
>-|TRBV28
CASRLGTGANQPQHF
>-|TRBV18
CASSQRDRGYNSPLHF
>-|TRBV30
CAWSQPRLAGGTDTQYF
>-|TRBV6-5
CASSYSSGEKLFF
>-|TRBV30
CAWSVKTSGGRAQYF
>-|TRBV3-1/TRBV3-2
CASSQDRGLTGELFF
>once|TRBV9
CASSVDGQADTQYF
>-|TRBV12-3/TRBV12-4
CASNRGGVELFF
>-|TRBV6-5
CASSQVTGTEQYF
>-|TRBV28
CASSSPSAGGGMNTEAFF
>-|TRBV5-1
CASSLARQGVDAFF
>-|TRBV6-5
CASRRTGYTGELFF
>-|TRBV28
CASSLSGVGSPLHF
>-|TRBV5-1
CASSLGRRTGRSYNEQFF
>once|TRBV3-1/TRBV3-2
CASSQVGRGNGYTF
>-|TRBV2
CASSEWAGASNTEAFF
>-|TRBV19
CASSIAFDITYEQYF
>-|TRBV18
CASSPGTGSNEKLFF
>-|TRBV10-3
CAISESTGQGKNEQFF
>-|TRBV6-5
CASSRTSSYEQYF
>once|TRBV7-3
CASSSSGTSNTGELFF
>-|TRBV19
CASTDGQPGGQPQHF
>-|TRBV2
CARRRGGTYNEQFF
>-|TRBV5-5
CASSALPSGGYADTQYF
>-|TRBV25-1
CASSEWGTESSYEQYF
>few|TRBV28
CASSLTANYGYTF
>once|TRBV5-1
CASSDQGQGVAGELFF
>once|TRBV9
CASSLILTDTQYF
>-|TRBV30
CAWSKLAGGPDTQYF
>-|TRBV2
CARPLAGRDTDTQYF
>-|TRBV28
CASSYWILTGGFNQPQHF
>-|TRBV5-3
CARSQMGLAGGIPSYNEQFF
>-|TRBV27
CASSVNRPLSYNEQFF
>-|TRBV10-3
CAISLPGSNYGYTF
>-|TRBV3-1/TRBV3-2
CASSQHRDRVGYTF
>-|TRBV19
CASSLATGGYGYTF
>-|TRBV28
CASSSAGTSGGTAKNIQYF
>-|TRBV5-8
CASSTAAGQGSYEQYF
>once|TRBV28
CATREGDQPQHF
>-|TRBV2
CASSGDTSTNTGELFF
>-|TRBV9
CASSASGEEFF